This T cell receptor (beta chain) was sequenced in a study of cytomegalovirus exposure and HLA in healthy donors. Overall study results and limits: A later analysis by the authors found several of the most significant clusters apparently linked to common viral pathogens. Later on, a genetic analysis was performed. It linked a missense variant in DCLRE1C with V- and J-gene trimming of TCR beta.

Each donor was healthy, and each was a bone marrow donor. As regards this clone: Its cognate antigen is unknown.

Vbeta (60) and Jbeta (13) primers were used in the PCR. Sequenced by immunoSEQ multiplex PCR; TCRdb stores in-frame clones only, minus some. The profile shows 210,000 or so clones, around 87% of them singletons. V shed 3 bases, J shed 7 bases, and the junction held 4 bases outside the gene matches. There are 13 residues in the CDR3. Per germline, CDR1 SGHNT and CDR2 YYREEE (reference sequence). The sequence was obtained from a man in his thirties or forties in good health and CMV-seronegative. Specimen: PBMCs. This sequence joins TRBV5-4 and TRBJ2-3; 8 bases map to TRBD1. The chain's CDR3 is CASSYRQGNTQYF. The CDR3 DNA reads as TGTGCCAGCAGCTACAGACAGGGGAATACGCAGTATTTT.